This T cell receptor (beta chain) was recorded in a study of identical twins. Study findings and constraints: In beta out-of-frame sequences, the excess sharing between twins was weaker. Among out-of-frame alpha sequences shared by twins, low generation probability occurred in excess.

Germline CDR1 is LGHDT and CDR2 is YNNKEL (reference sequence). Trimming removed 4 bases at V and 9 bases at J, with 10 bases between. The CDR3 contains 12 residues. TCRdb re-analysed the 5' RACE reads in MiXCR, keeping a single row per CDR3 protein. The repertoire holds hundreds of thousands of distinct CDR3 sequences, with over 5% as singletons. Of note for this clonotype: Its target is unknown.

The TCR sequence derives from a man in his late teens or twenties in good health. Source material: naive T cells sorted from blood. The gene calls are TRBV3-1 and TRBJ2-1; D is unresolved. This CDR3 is CASSPQSSEQFF. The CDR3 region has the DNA TGTGCCAGCAGCCCCCAAAGCAGTGAGCAGTTCTTC.